This T cell receptor beta chain was sequenced in a study of cytotoxic CD8 clonotypes in ibrutinib-treated CLL. The assay was immunoSEQ multiplex PCR, and TCRdb's table has in-frame clones only and misses some. The sample holds tens of thousands of clones, around 68% seen once. With respect to this clone: Antigen specificity is unknown.

Findings and limits, study-wide: Clonality measured at baseline exceeded age-matched healthy donors, tracking circulating CD8+ T-cell counts. Shared public clonotypes were rare, and on treatment they either got smaller or stayed the same.

This specimen was PBMCs, taken after 12 months of ibrutinib treatment. This clonotype originated in a human donor with chronic lymphocytic leukemia.

This chain's CDR3 is CASSEKAGGPGEQYF. CDR3 in DNA: TGTGCCAGCAGTGAAAAAGCGGGAGGGCCGGGGGAGCAGTACTTC. The chain recombines TRBV6-1 with TRBJ2-7, with TRBD2 identical over 10 bases. There are 15 residues in the CDR3. The germline V gene encodes CDR1 MNHNS and CDR2 SASEGT. After removal of 2 bases from V and 7 bases from J, the junction contained 8 bases not matched to a gene.